This T cell receptor beta chain was captured by sequencing in a study of shared clonotypes between healthy human individuals. Germline V gene sequence: CDR1 MNHEY, CDR2 SMNVEV (reference sequence). V shed 1 base and J shed 4 bases, with 14 bases lying between them. The CDR3 totals 15 residues. Profiled with immunoSEQ multiplex PCR; TCRdb holds only in-frame clones, not every one. This sample yields under 1 million clones, of which roughly 96% are seen a single time; about 0.22% belongs to the top ten. Naive CD8 cells lacked CD45RO and underwent positive selection for CCR7, leaving out terminally differentiated effector memory CD45RA+ cells.

The chain links TRBV27 to TRBJ2-7; D is undetermined. Sequenced input: naive CD8+ T cells sorted from blood. This clonotype originated in a man younger than 40 in good health. CDR3 protein: CASSLFDAGHYEQYF. In nucleotides, the CDR3 is TGTGCCAGCAGTTTATTCGACGCCGGGCATTACGAGCAGTACTTC.